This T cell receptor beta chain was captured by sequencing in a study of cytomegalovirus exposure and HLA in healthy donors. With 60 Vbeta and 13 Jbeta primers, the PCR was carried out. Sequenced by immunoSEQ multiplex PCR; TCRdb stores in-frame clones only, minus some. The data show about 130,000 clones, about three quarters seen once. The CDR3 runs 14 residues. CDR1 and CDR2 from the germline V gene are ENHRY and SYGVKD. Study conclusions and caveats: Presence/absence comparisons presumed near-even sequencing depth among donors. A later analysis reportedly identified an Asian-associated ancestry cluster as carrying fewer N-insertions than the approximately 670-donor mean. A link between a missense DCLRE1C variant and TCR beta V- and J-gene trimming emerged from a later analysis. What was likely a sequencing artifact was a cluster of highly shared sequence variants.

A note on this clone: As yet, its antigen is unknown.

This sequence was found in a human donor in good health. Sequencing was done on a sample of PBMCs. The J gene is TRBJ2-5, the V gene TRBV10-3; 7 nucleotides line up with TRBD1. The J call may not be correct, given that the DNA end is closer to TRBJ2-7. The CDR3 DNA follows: TGTGCCATCAGTGAGTCGGGACAGTCCTACGAGCAGTACTTC. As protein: CAISESGQSYEQYF.